These 19 T cell receptor beta chains were all obtained from the same sample, sequenced in a study of blood T cell repertoires in COVID-19. Profiling relied on immunoSEQ multiplex PCR, and the TCRdb table lists in-frame clones only, not all of them. Among more than 130,000 clones listed, more than 80% were seen once. The sample was peripheral blood. These receptors came from a human donor in a cohort sampled during active COVID-19.

This clone was seen more than once but under ten times. The chain carries TRBV7-2 and TRBJ1-3; no definite D call. Germline V gene sequence: CDR1 SGHTA, CDR2 FQGNSA. The CDR3 runs 15 residues. The V gene lost 5 bases and the J gene lost 0 bases, with 11 bases spanning the gap. CDR3 residues: CASSADNVSGNTIYF. The CDR3 DNA reads TGTGCCAGCAGCGCAGACAACGTCTCTGGAAACACCATATATTTT.

Points on this clone: The sample carries other DNA sequences with the same CDR3. The rearrangement uses TRBV6-5 and TRBJ2-5; 10 bases line up with TRBD2. The V segment lost 0 bases and the J segment 4 bases; nucleotides outside the gene matches: 5. Germline loops: CDR1 MNHEY, CDR2 SVGAGI. The CDR3 loop spans 16 amino acids. In nucleotides, the CDR3 is TGTGCCAGCAGTTACTCTCAGCGGGGGGGTAGAGAGACCCAGTACTTC. It translates to CASSYSQRGGRETQYF.

This chain joins TRBV3-1 (or the pseudogene TRBV3-2) and TRBJ2-1; 7 bases match TRBD1. J was trimmed by 3 bases and V by 8 bases; bases with no gene match: 10. The CDR3 sequence is 15 residues long. The germline gives CDR1 LGHDT, CDR2 YNNKEL (reference sequence). The CDR3, as DNA: TGTGCCAGCGGCTGGGGTAGGGGGCTCTACAATGAGCAGTTCTTC. Residues: CASGWGRGLYNEQFF.

J is TRBJ1-5 and V is TRBV30; 10 bases are shared with TRBD1. CDR3 length: 17 amino acids. The ends lost 3 bases at V and 3 bases at J; junction bases unmatched: 11. The germline gives CDR1 GTSNPN, CDR2 SVGIG (reference sequence). The CDR3 here is CAWRPRQGAYLNQPQHF. The CDR3 coding sequence is TGTGCCTGGAGGCCTAGACAGGGGGCTTATCTCAATCAGCCCCAGCATTTT.

This clone was seen once. The chain has TRBV9 and TRBJ2-1; maybe TRBD1 (6 bases). The CDR3 runs to 13 residues. V lost 4 bases to trimming and J lost 7 bases, with 12 bases between them. CDR1 and CDR2 (germline): SGDLS, YYNGEE. CDR3: CASSYRVGNEQFF. The DNA of the CDR3 is TGTGCCAGCAGCTACAGGGTGGGGAATGAGCAGTTCTTC.

The V and J genes are TRBV2 and TRBJ1-5; D remains unclear. The CDR3 totals 14 residues. Germline assignment: CDR1 SNHLY and CDR2 FYNNEI. The V gene lost 7 bases and the J gene lost 2 bases, with 12 bases spanning the gap. The CDR3 loop is CASNGVRGNQPQHF. The CDR3 DNA follows: TGTGCCAGCAACGGGGTAAGGGGCAATCAGCCCCAGCATTTT.

V usage is TRBV18 and J usage is TRBJ2-3; 8 bases align to TRBD1. Germline CDR1 is KGHSH and CDR2 is LQKENI. The CDR3 totals 16 residues. V lost 0 bases and J lost 0; bases outside the gene matches: 2. CDR3 nucleotide sequence: TGTGCCAGCTCACCACCAACAGGGGGGAGCACAGATACGCAGTATTTT. As protein: CASSPPTGGSTDTQYF.

The genes are TRBV7-8 and TRBJ1-2; D gene unclear. Germline V gives CDR1 SGHVS, CDR2 FQNEAQ. Trimming removed 5 bases at V and 4 bases at J, with 14 bases between. CDR3 length equals 14 residues. The CDR3, as DNA: TGTGCCAGCAGCCCTCGCCGAGGAATCTATGGCTACACCTTC. It encodes CASSPRRGIYGYTF.

The chain employs TRBV18 and TRBJ2-2, with a possible D match to TRBD2 (5 bases). There are 16 residues in the CDR3. V was pared by 3 bases and J by 0 bases, with 11 bases between. In germline, CDR1 is KGHSH, CDR2 LQKENI. CDR3 bases: TGTGCCAGCTCACCGACCGGGAATGCGAACACCGGGGAGCTGTTTTTT. Protein: CASSPTGNANTGELFF.

This clone was seen once. The rearrangement uses TRBV11-2 and TRBJ2-7; the D gene is possibly TRBD1 (6 bases). This CDR3 spans 14 amino acids. The germline gives CDR1 SGHAT, CDR2 FQNNGV. Deletions cut 5 bases from V and 4 bases from J, with 15 bases between. The CDR3 DNA reads TGTGCCAGCAGCGTTGCCAGGGGTCTATACGAGCAGTACTTC. The encoded protein is CASSVARGLYEQYF.

This chain connects TRBV9 to TRBJ2-7, with 8 positions matching TRBD1. Germline V gene sequence: CDR1 SGDLS, CDR2 YYNGEE. This CDR3 has 15 residues. V shed 0 bases and J 3 bases; nucleotides not matched to a gene: 5. The CDR3, as DNA: TGTGCCAGCAGCGTAGGAGGACAGGGAGTCTACGAGCAGTACTTC. Its protein is CASSVGGQGVYEQYF.

This chain links TRBV19 with TRBJ2-3; the D gene is possibly TRBD1 (5 bases). The germline V gene has CDR1 LNHDA and CDR2 SQIVND (reference sequence). Trimming left V 6 bases short and J 4 bases short, with 14 bases between. The CDR3 consists of 14 residues. CDR3 in DNA: TGTGCCAGTAGAGACAGCGAGGCGGCAGATACGCAGTATTTT. Translation: CASRDSEAADTQYF.

The chain links TRBV18 to TRBJ2-5, with 8 positions matching TRBD1. Germline assignment: CDR1 KGHSH and CDR2 LQKENI. This CDR3 spans 15 amino acids. V gave up 3 bases and J gave up 3 bases; unmatched junction bases: 6. DNA of the CDR3: TGTGCCAGCTCACCCGACAGGGGAGTAAAAGAGACCCAGTACTTC. It yields the protein CASSPDRGVKETQYF.

Only one count was recorded for this clone. The chain links TRBV6-5 to TRBJ1-4; possible D gene TRBD1, 5 bases. Germline lookup yields CDR1 MNHEY and CDR2 SVGAGI. Trimming shortened V by 2 bases and J by 1 base, and 8 bases separated the two germline ends. The length of the CDR3 is 15 residues. CDR3 protein: CASSYGDRTNEKLFF. For the CDR3, the DNA is TGTGCCAGCAGTTACGGCGACAGAACTAATGAAAAACTGTTTTTT.

CDR3 nucleotide sequence: TGTGCCAGCAGCCCCCGGGCTGGAAACACCATATATTTT. Amino acid sequence: CASSPRAGNTIYF. The chain recombines TRBV7-2 with TRBJ1-3, with no clear D. This CDR3 region has 13 residues. The V gene lost 5 bases and the J gene lost 2 bases, with 7 bases spanning the gap. Looked up from germline, CDR1 is SGHTA and CDR2 is FQGNSA.

The CDR3 DNA sequence: TGCAGCGGGGGGCACTCGAACACTGAAGCTTTCTTT. Encoded protein: CSGGHSNTEAFF. This rearrangement joins TRBV29-1 to TRBJ1-1; D may be TRBD1 (6 bases). V was pared by 7 bases and J by 1 base, with 10 bases between. CDR1 and CDR2 from the germline V gene are SQVTM and ANQGSEA. The CDR3 loop spans 12 amino acids.

This clone is a singleton in its sample. The V call is TRBV28, the J call TRBJ1-5; the D gene is possibly TRBD1 (6 bases). V dropped 5 bases and J dropped 5 bases, with 13 bases sitting between them. In germline, CDR1 is MDHEN, CDR2 SYDVKM. This CDR3 has 14 amino acids. Written as DNA, the CDR3 is TGTGCCAGCAGTCCTCCGGACAGCTATCAGCCCCAGCATTTT. Translating gives CASSPPDSYQPQHF.

The chain links TRBV24-1 to TRBJ2-4, with TRBD2 identical over 9 bases. Trimming removed 1 base from V and 5 bases from J; junction bases left unmatched: 2. This CDR3 contains 15 residues. The germline gives CDR1 KGHDR, CDR2 SFDVKD. The CDR3 reads CATSDFAGGQNIQYF. In DNA, the CDR3 is TGTGCCACCAGTGATTTTGCGGGGGGGCAAAACATTCAGTACTTC.

V usage is TRBV7-2 and J usage is TRBJ2-7, with 12 bases identical to TRBD2. CDR3 length: 15 residues. The germline CDR1 and CDR2 sequences are SGHTA and FQGNSA. The ends lost 2 bases at V and 4 bases at J; junction bases unmatched: 3. For the CDR3, the DNA is TGTGCCAGCAGCTTACTAGCGGGGGGGAAGTACGAGCAGTACTTC. The encoded protein is CASSLLAGGKYEQYF.